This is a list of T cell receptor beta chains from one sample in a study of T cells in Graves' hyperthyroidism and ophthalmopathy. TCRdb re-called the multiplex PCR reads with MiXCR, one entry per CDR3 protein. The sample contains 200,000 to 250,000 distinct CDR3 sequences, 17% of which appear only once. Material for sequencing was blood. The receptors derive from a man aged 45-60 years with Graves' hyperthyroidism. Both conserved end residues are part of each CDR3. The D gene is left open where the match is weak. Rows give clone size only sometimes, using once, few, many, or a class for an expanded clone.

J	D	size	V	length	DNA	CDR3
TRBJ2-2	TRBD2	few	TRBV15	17	TGTGCCACCAGCAGATACGGGACTAGCGGGAACACCGGGGAGCTGTTTTTT	CATSRYGTSGNTGELFF
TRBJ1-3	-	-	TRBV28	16	TGTGCCAGCAGTTTACCCGGAGGGTTCTCTGGAAACACCATATATTTT	CASSLPGGFSGNTIYF
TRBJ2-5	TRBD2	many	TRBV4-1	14	TGCGCCAGCAGCCTAGCGGGAGCGCGGGAGACCCAGTACTTC	CASSLAGARETQYF
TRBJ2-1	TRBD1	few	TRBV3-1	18	TGTGCCAGCTCAAACCCGGGACAGGGGCCACTCAGTAGCTTTCCTCAGTTCTTC	CASSNPGQGPLSSFPQFF
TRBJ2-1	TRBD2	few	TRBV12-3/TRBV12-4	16	TGTGCCAGCAGTTTATATTGGACTAGCGGGATTGATGAGCAGTTCTTC	CASSLYWTSGIDEQFF
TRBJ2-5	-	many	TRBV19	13	TGTGCCAGTAGTCGCCGGAGCACTGAGACCCAGTACTTC	CASSRRSTETQYF
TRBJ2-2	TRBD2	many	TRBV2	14	TGTGCCAGCAGCAGGATAGCGGGCACCGGGGAGCTGTTTTTT	CASSRIAGTGELFF
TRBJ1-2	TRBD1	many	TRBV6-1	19	TGTGCCAGCAGTGAAGCTCCGGGACAGGGGATCCGTCGGATCTATGGCTACACCTTC	CASSEAPGQGIRRIYGYTF
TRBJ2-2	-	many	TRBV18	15	TGTGCCAGCTCACCTTCGGAGGGAGACACCGGGGAGCTGTTTTTT	CASSPSEGDTGELFF
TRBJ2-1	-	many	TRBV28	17	TGTGCCAGCAGTTTATCTCTCACAGCGATCCGACGGAATGAGCAGTTCTTC	CASSLSLTAIRRNEQFF
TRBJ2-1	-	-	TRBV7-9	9	TGTGCCAGCCCCGGTGAGCAGTTCTTC	CASPGEQFF
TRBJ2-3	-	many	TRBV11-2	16	TGTGCCAGCGAGCTTAGATGGGCTAGTTACACAGATACGCAGTATTTT	CASELRWASYTDTQYF
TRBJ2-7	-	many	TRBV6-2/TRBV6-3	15	TGTGCCAGCAGTTACGAGGGGGGAGTATCGTCAGAGCAGTACTTC	CASSYEGGVSSEQYF
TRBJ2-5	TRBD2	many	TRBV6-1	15	TGTGCCAGCAGCCAGGGACTAGCGGGAGCTGGGACCCAGTACTTC	CASSQGLAGAGTQYF
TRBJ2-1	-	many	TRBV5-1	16	TGCGCCAGCAGCTTGGCCTCCGGGGAAGTCTACAATGAGCAGTTCTTC	CASSLASGEVYNEQFF
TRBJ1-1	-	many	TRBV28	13	TGTGCCAGCAGTTACTCAGGGAGCACTGAAGCTTTCTTT	CASSYSGSTEAFF
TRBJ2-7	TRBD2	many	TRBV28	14	TGTGCCAGCAGGCCAGCGGGAGTGGGATACGAGCAGTACTTC	CASRPAGVGYEQYF
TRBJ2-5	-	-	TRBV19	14	TGTGCCAGTAGTATAGGTAGGGGGAGAGAGACCCAGTACTTC	CASSIGRGRETQYF
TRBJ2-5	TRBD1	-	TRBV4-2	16	TGTGCCAGCAGCCAAGAGGGGGCGGACAGGGCAGAGACCCAGTACTTC	CASSQEGADRAETQYF
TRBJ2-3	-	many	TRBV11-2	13	TGTGCCAGCAGCCATGGACGGACAGATACGCAGTATTTT	CASSHGRTDTQYF
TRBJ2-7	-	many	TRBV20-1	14	TGCAGTGCTAGAGAAGGGGCGTGGTCCTACGAGCAGTACTTC	CSAREGAWSYEQYF
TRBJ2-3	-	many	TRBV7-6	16	TGTGCCAGCAGCTTAATGGAGGGGCTGAACACAGATACGCAGTATTTT	CASSLMEGLNTDTQYF
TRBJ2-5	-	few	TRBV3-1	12	TGTGCCAGCAGCCAACAGACTGGGACCCAGTACTTC	CASSQQTGTQYF
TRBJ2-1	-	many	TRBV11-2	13	TGTGCCAGCAGCTTAGGTCTAATGAATGAGCAGTTCTTC	CASSLGLMNEQFF
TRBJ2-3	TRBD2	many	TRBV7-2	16	TGTGCCAGCAGCCCCGAGGCTAGCGGGAGGACAGATACGCAGTATTTT	CASSPEASGRTDTQYF
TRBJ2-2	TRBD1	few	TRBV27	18	TGTGCCAGCAGTGACCTGGGACAAGGGGGCCCGAACACCGGGGAGCTGTTTTTT	CASSDLGQGGPNTGELFF
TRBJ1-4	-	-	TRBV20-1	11	TGCAGTGCTAGGGAGGATGAAAAACTGTTTTTT	CSAREDEKLFF
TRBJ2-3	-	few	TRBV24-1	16	TGTGCCACCAGTGACCCGGGACTGATCAAGTCAGATACGCAGTATTTT	CATSDPGLIKSDTQYF
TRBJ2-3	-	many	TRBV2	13	TGTGCCAGCAGTGATGTGGAAACAGATACGCAGTATTTT	CASSDVETDTQYF
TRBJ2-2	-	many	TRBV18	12	TGTGCCAGCTCACCAGAATCCGGGGAGCTGTTTTTT	CASSPESGELFF
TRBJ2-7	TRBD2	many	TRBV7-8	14	TGTGCCAGCAGCTTAGGGGCTAGCGGGTACGAGCAGTACTTC	CASSLGASGYEQYF
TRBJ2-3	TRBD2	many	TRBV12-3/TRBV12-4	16	TGTGCCAGCAGTCCCGGGGTGGCGGGAGGCACAGATACGCAGTATTTT	CASSPGVAGGTDTQYF
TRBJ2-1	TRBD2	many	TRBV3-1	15	TGTGCCAGCAGCCAAGGACTAGCGGGAGCGGATGAGCAGTTCTTC	CASSQGLAGADEQFF
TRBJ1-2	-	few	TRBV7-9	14	TGTGCCAGCAGCTTCCCTCTGACAGAAGGCGGCTACACCTTC	CASSFPLTEGGYTF
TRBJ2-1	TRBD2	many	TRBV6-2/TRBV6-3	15	TGTGCCAGCAGACACCTAGCGGGAGTACACAATGAGCAGTTCTTC	CASRHLAGVHNEQFF
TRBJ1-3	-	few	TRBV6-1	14	TGTGCCAGTAGATTCGGAAGCGCTGGAAACACCATATATTTT	CASRFGSAGNTIYF
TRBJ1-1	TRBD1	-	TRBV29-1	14	TGCAGCGGGGGGACAGTAGATTTGAACACTGAAGCTTTCTTT	CSGGTVDLNTEAFF
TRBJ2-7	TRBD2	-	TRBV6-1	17	TGTGCCAGCATCAATGGGGGACTAGCGGGAGGAAGCTACGAGCAGTACTTC	CASINGGLAGGSYEQYF
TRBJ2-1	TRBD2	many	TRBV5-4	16	TGTGCCAGCAGCTTCCCGGGACTAGCGAAAGACAATGAGCAGTTCTTC	CASSFPGLAKDNEQFF
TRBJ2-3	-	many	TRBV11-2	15	TGTGCCAGCAGCTTAGAGGATAGCGTCACAGATACGCAGTATTTT	CASSLEDSVTDTQYF
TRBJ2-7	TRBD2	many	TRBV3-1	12	TGTGCCAGCAGCCGACCGAGCGGGGAACAGTACTTC	CASSRPSGEQYF
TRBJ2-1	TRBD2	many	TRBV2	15	TGTGCCAGCAGAGCCCCCGGGACTAGCTTCCATGAGCAGTTCTTC	CASRAPGTSFHEQFF